This T cell receptor beta chain appears in the sequencing data of a study of neurological immune-mediated disorders. The sorted libraries were prepared using around 910,000 CD4+ or CD8+ T cells that had themselves been sorted. Study-wide points: None of the CDR3 amino acid sequences in expanded clones turned up in more than one subject, which points to private repertoires in all groups.

This clonotype was counted between two and nine times. The antigen is not known. V was shortened by 6 bases and J by 6 bases, with 12 bases between the two germline ends. CDR1 SGHVS and CDR2 FQNEAQ come from the germline V gene. The CDR3 length is 13 residues. The cDNA was generated by 5'RACE with 10-nucleotide random UMIs. In every sequencing run, more than 170 million TCR-beta sequences were generated from 15-18 subjects. MiXCR, run by TCRdb on the 5' RACE reads, gives a single entry per CDR3 protein. The sample includes 14,000 or so distinct CDR3 sequences, roughly an eighth of them seen just once. J is TRBJ2-1 and V is TRBV7-8; D remains unclear. The TCR originated in a female donor with HTLV-1-associated myelopathy (HAM/TSP). Sequencing was carried out using CD8+ T cells from blood. CDR3 sequence: CASRQTGSNEQFF. The DNA for the CDR3 is TGTGCCAGCAGGCAAACCGGCAGCAATGAGCAGTTCTTC.